Below are 29 T cell receptor beta chains sequenced from a single sample in a study of radiation and T cells in renal cell carcinoma. Generated by immunoSEQ multiplex PCR, the TCRdb table keeps only in-frame clones and is missing some. This sample has more than 150,000 clones, with about nine tenths found just once. Time point: blood 2 weeks post-SBRT. Treatment: 15 Gy SBRT to primary tumor, nephrectomy 4 weeks later. The source was blood, collected from a patient whose treatment included radiotherapy and nephrectomy. Every receptor here comes from a woman aged 45 to 65 with renal cell carcinoma.

The chain couples TRBV7-3 to TRBJ2-4, with D tentatively TRBD1 or TRBD2 (5 bases each). Per germline, CDR1 SGHTA and CDR2 FQGTGA. The CDR3 is 15 amino acids. Trimming left V 3 bases short and J 8 bases short, with 17 bases between. CDR3 bases: TGTGCCAGCAGCTTTACCGGGGCCTATGGGGACATTCAGTACTTC. It yields the protein CASSFTGAYGDIQYF.

This chain links TRBV11-2 with TRBJ2-7, with unresolved D. The germline V gene encodes CDR1 SGHAT and CDR2 FQNNGV. V gave up 5 bases and J gave up 3 bases, with 14 bases separating them. The CDR3 has 14 amino acids. The CDR3 sequence: CASSQGRSVYEQYF. The CDR3 DNA sequence: TGTGCCAGCAGCCAAGGACGATCTGTCTACGAGCAGTACTTC.

The rearrangement joins TRBV29-1 to TRBJ1-2, with D tentatively TRBD1 (5 bases). CDR1 and CDR2 from the germline V gene are SQVTM and ANQGSEA. Trimming took off 7 bases at V and 6 bases at J, with 21 bases between the two ends. There are 14 residues in the CDR3. CDR3 in DNA: TGCAGCGCCGACACGCGGGGGGAGGGCGATGGCTACACCTTC. Amino acid sequence: CSADTRGEGDGYTF.

This sequence joins TRBV2 and TRBJ2-3; the D is unclear. The CDR3 runs to 14 residues. Germline CDR1 reads SNHLY; CDR2 reads FYNNEI. Trimming left V 7 bases short and J 0 bases short, with 11 bases between. The CDR3 sequence is CASNPSSSTDTQYF. CDR3 DNA sequence: TGTGCCAGCAACCCCTCTTCGAGCACAGATACGCAGTATTTT.

This clone was counted a single time. V and J are TRBV7-9 and TRBJ2-7; D assignment may be TRBD1 or TRBD2 (5 bases each). Germline lookup yields CDR1 SEHNR and CDR2 FQNEAQ (reference sequence). The CDR3 extends over 13 amino acids. V lost 5 bases to trimming and J lost 0 bases, with 8 bases between them. CDR3 sequence (DNA): TGTGCCAGCAGCGCAGGGAGCTCCTACGAGCAGTACTTC. Amino acids: CASSAGSSYEQYF.

This chain uses TRBV5-5 with TRBJ2-5; 7 positions match TRBD1. CDR3 size: 13 residues. Trimming cost V 4 bases and J 4 bases; bases outside gene matches: 4. Germline CDR1 reads SGHKS; CDR2 reads YYEKEE (reference sequence). The CDR3 DNA reads as TGTGCCAGCAGCCGGGACAGTCGAGAGACCCAGTACTTC. Protein product: CASSRDSRETQYF.

This chain joins TRBV19 and TRBJ1-1; D possibly corresponds to TRBD1 (5 bases). V shed 3 bases and J shed 0 bases, with 11 bases lying between them. The CDR3 runs to 15 residues. Germline values: CDR1 LNHDA, CDR2 SQIVND (reference sequence). Here the CDR3 DNA reads TGTGCCAGTAGTATTTTCGGGACGCTGAACACTGAAGCTTTCTTT. Residues: CASSIFGTLNTEAFF.

The chain couples TRBV5-6 to TRBJ2-2, with unresolved D. The V end lost 0 bases, the J end lost 0 bases, and 6 bases lay between the germline ends. The CDR3 length is 15 residues. Per germline, CDR1 SGHDT and CDR2 YYEEEE. CDR3 coding DNA: TGTGCCAGCAGCTTGGGGAGTTCGAACACCGGGGAGCTGTTTTTT. The encoded protein is CASSLGSSNTGELFF.

The rearrangement joins TRBV7-2 to TRBJ1-1; D is ambiguous. The CDR3 has 15 residues. Looked up from germline, CDR1 is SGHTA and CDR2 is FQGNSA. V was cut by 2 bases and J by 0 bases, with 10 bases left in between. The CDR3 DNA follows: TGTGCCAGCAGCTTATTTAGGACCCTGAACACTGAAGCTTTCTTT. It is translated as CASSLFRTLNTEAFF.

The chain recombines TRBV10-2 with TRBJ1-4; the D is unclear. Germline V gene lookup returns CDR1 WSHSY and CDR2 SAAADI. The CDR3 loop spans 15 amino acids. Trimming removed 3 bases at V and 5 bases at J, with 13 bases between. The CDR3 region is CASSEVSRPNEKLFF. The DNA of the CDR3 is TGCGCCAGCAGTGAAGTCTCCAGGCCGAATGAAAAACTGTTTTTT.

The chain recombines TRBV15 with TRBJ2-6; the D gene is possibly TRBD2 (5 bases). Germline-derived CDR1 and CDR2 are LNHNV and YYDKDF (reference sequence). The CDR3 is 16 amino acids. Trimming stripped 1 base from V and 2 bases from J, with 9 bases between. The CDR3 loop reads CATSRGASPGANVLTF. CDR3 nucleotide sequence: TGTGCCACCAGCAGAGGGGCTAGCCCTGGGGCCAACGTCCTGACTTTC. The full variable domain, completed using reference TRBV15 and TRBJ2-6, is DAMVIQNPRYQVTQFGKPVTLSCSQTLNHNVMYWYQQKSSQAPKLLFHYYDKDFNNEADTPDNFQSRRPNTSFCFLDIRSPGLGDTAMYLCATSRGASPGANVLTFGAGSRLTVL.

The chain couples TRBV2 to TRBJ2-7; TRBD1 matches at 8 bases. The CDR3 consists of 15 residues. V lost 5 bases to trimming and J lost 5 bases; unmatched junction nucleotides: 11. Germline lookup yields CDR1 SNHLY and CDR2 FYNNEI. The CDR3 nucleotides are TGTGCCAGCAGTCTACGCCAGGGGGCACGAGACGAGCAGTACTTC. Protein sequence: CASSLRQGARDEQYF.

The sample holds a few counts of this clone. The V call is TRBV2, the J call TRBJ2-6, with D perhaps matching TRBD1 (6 bases). Germline-derived CDR1 and CDR2 are SNHLY and FYNNEI. The V end was cut by 4 bases, the J end by 2 bases, with 12 bases between. The CDR3 loop spans 16 amino acids. CDR3 protein: CASSGTAKPGANVLTF. CDR3 bases: TGTGCCAGCAGTGGGACAGCAAAGCCTGGGGCCAACGTCCTGACTTTC.

The CDR3 reads CASSTQTGNYGYTF. CDR3 DNA: TGTGCCAGCAGCACCCAGACAGGGAACTATGGCTACACCTTC. V and J are TRBV7-2 and TRBJ1-2; TRBD1 matches 7 bases. V shed 5 bases, J shed 2 bases, and the junction held 5 bases outside the gene matches. The CDR3 contains 14 residues. The germline gives CDR1 SGHTA, CDR2 FQGNSA.

The rearrangement uses TRBV6-1 and TRBJ1-5; D gene ambiguous. This CDR3 contains 20 residues. The germline gives CDR1 MNHNS, CDR2 SASEGT. V was cut by 4 bases and J by 0 bases, with 25 bases left in between. CDR3: CASSGVGMREPTYSNQPQHF. The CDR3 nucleotides are TGTGCCAGCAGTGGGGTCGGGATGAGGGAACCGACATATAGCAATCAGCCCCAGCATTTT.

This chain joins TRBV5-4 and TRBJ2-5, with a weak D call TRBD1 (6 bases). V lost 3 bases and J 2 bases, leaving 11 bases between the germline ends. The CDR3 contains 14 residues. CDR1 SGHNT and CDR2 YYREEE come from the germline V gene (reference sequence). CDR3 in amino acids: CASSSGQLQETQYF. CDR3 DNA sequence: TGTGCCAGCAGCTCCGGACAGCTACAAGAGACCCAGTACTTC.

The V gene is TRBV4-3, the J gene TRBJ1-5; TRBD1 agrees at 9 bases. J lost 4 bases, V lost 0 bases, and 4 bases had no gene match. This CDR3 contains 16 residues. The germline V gene has CDR1 LGHNA and CDR2 YSLEER. Written as DNA, the CDR3 is TGCGCCAGCAGCCAAGAAGCACAGGGGGCAAATCAGCCCCAGCATTTT. Protein product: CASSQEAQGANQPQHF.

The chain links TRBV19 to TRBJ1-5; D gene ambiguous. Germline V gene lookup returns CDR1 LNHDA and CDR2 SQIVND (reference sequence). This CDR3 spans 17 amino acids. Trimming left V 7 bases short and J 2 bases short, with 21 bases between. CDR3 DNA sequence: TGTGCCAGTACCTCCCAGAGGGTGGCGATGGGCAATCAGCCCCAGCATTTT. Its translation: CASTSQRVAMGNQPQHF.

The chain joins TRBV7-8 to TRBJ2-2; 7 bases map to TRBD2. Trimming removed 2 bases from V and 2 bases from J; junction bases left unmatched: 5. The CDR3 extends over 16 amino acids. The germline V gene has CDR1 SGHVS and CDR2 FQNEAQ. In DNA form, the CDR3 reads TGTGCCAGCAGCTTAACCGGGACTACCAACACCGGGGAGCTGTTTTTT. This encodes CASSLTGTTNTGELFF. Variable domain in full (rest from reference TRBV7-8 and TRBJ2-2): GAGVSQSPRYKVAKRGQDVALRCDPISGHVSLFWYQQALGQGPEFLTYFQNEAQLDKSGLPSDRFFAERPEGSVSTLKIQRTQQEDSAVYLCASSLTGTTNTGELFFGEGSRLTVL.

V usage is TRBV4-1 and J usage is TRBJ1-2, with unresolved D. This CDR3 contains 14 residues. The germline V gene has CDR1 MGHRA and CDR2 YSYEKL. V lost 3 bases and J 2 bases, leaving 10 bases between the germline ends. The CDR3, as DNA: TGCGCCAGCAGCCAGATACTGGTGAACTATGGCTACACCTTC. Translated: CASSQILVNYGYTF.

The chain recombines TRBV4-1 with TRBJ1-1; 10 bases align to TRBD1. This CDR3 is 19 amino acids long. Per the germline V gene, CDR1 is MGHRA and CDR2 is YSYEKL. The V gene end was trimmed by 1 base and the J gene end by 1 base; junction bases not matched to a gene: 12. The CDR3 DNA reads TGCGCCAGCAGCCAAGGCTCCGGGACAGGGGAGGGGGCGAACACTGAAGCTTTCTTT. Encoded protein: CASSQGSGTGEGANTEAFF.

The chain is built from TRBV5-1 and TRBJ2-1, with TRBD2 matching 13 bases. Looked up from germline, CDR1 is SGHRS and CDR2 is YFSETQ. The CDR3 is made up of 18 amino acids. The V segment lost 4 bases and the J segment 7 bases; nucleotides outside the gene matches: 14. The CDR3 DNA is TGCGCCAGCAGCACCGGACTAGCGGGGGCAGGGAAGGGGAATGAGCAGTTCTTC. Its translation: CASSTGLAGAGKGNEQFF.

V is TRBV7-8 and J is TRBJ2-2; D gene unclear. Trimming took 2 bases from V and 6 from J, leaving 7 bases between them. The CDR3 contains 13 residues. CDR1 and CDR2 (germline): SGHVS, FQNEAQ. CDR3 residues: CASSLTGPGELFF. The CDR3 DNA reads TGTGCCAGCAGCTTAACCGGTCCCGGGGAGCTGTTTTTT.

The chain employs TRBV9 and TRBJ2-1; the match to TRBD2 covers 10 bases. This CDR3 is 16 amino acids long. CDR1 SGDLS and CDR2 YYNGEE come from the germline V gene. Trimming at V came to 1 base and at J to 7 bases, leaving 8 bases not matched to a gene. The CDR3 spells CASSVRGLAGVNEQFF. CDR3 coding DNA: TGTGCCAGCAGCGTACGTGGGCTAGCGGGGGTTAATGAGCAGTTCTTC. The full variable domain, completed using reference TRBV9 and TRBJ2-1, is DSGVTQTPKHLITATGQRVTLRCSPRSGDLSVYWYQQSLDQGLQFLIQYYNGEERAKGNILERFSAQQFPDLHSELNLSSLELGDSALYFCASSVRGLAGVNEQFFGPGTRLTVL.

The chain has TRBV10-1 and TRBJ2-6; D unresolved. This CDR3 spans 15 amino acids. The germline V and J ends were trimmed by 0 bases and 3 bases, with 6 bases remaining between them. The germline V gene has CDR1 WNHNN and CDR2 SYGVQD (reference sequence). As DNA, the CDR3 is TGCGCCAGCAGTGAGTCGAACGTTGGGGCCAACGTCCTGACTTTC. Translation gives CASSESNVGANVLTF.

J is TRBJ1-2 and V is TRBV19, with no clear D. This CDR3 is built from 15 residues. CDR1 and CDR2 (germline): LNHDA, SQIVND (reference sequence). Trimming took 1 base from V and 2 from J, leaving 11 bases between them. The DNA of the CDR3 is TGTGCCAGTAGTATAGGGGAGCACACCAACTATGGCTACACCTTC. Translated, it gives CASSIGEHTNYGYTF.

The chain has TRBV7-2 and TRBJ2-7; no definite D call. V gave up 2 bases and J gave up 3 bases, with 11 bases separating them. The CDR3 runs 14 residues. Germline assignment: CDR1 SGHTA and CDR2 FQGNSA. CDR3 sequence reads: CASSLFSGNYEQYF. The CDR3 DNA sequence: TGTGCCAGCAGCTTATTTTCTGGCAACTACGAGCAGTACTTC.

The chain has TRBV18 and TRBJ1-1; TRBD1 is a possible D gene (5 bases). The V end lost 6 bases, the J end lost 0 bases, and 20 bases lay between the germline ends. Germline V CDR1 and CDR2: KGHSH, LQKENI. The CDR3 spans 17 residues. The CDR3 loop reads CASSKRGRDRMNTEAFF. The CDR3 bases are TGTGCCAGCTCTAAAAGGGGAAGGGATCGGATGAACACTGAAGCTTTCTTT.

The rearrangement uses TRBV27 and TRBJ2-7; 7 nucleotides align to TRBD1. This CDR3 spans 12 amino acids. J lost 6 bases, V lost 6 bases, and 5 bases had no gene match. Germline V gives CDR1 MNHEY, CDR2 SMNVEV (reference sequence). The CDR3 here is CASRATGAEQYF. The CDR3 region has the DNA TGTGCCAGCAGGGCTACAGGGGCCGAGCAGTACTTC.